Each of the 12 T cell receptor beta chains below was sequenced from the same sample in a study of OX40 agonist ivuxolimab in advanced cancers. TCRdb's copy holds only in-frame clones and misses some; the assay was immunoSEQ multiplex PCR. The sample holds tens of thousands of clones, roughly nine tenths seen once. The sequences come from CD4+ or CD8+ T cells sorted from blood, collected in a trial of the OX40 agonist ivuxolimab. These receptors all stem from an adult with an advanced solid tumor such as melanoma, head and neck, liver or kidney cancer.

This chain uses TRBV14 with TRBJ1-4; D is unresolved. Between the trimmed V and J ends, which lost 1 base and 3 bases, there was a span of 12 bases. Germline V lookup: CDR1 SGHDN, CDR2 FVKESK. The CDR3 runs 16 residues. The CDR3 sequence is CASSQGGRGANEKLFF. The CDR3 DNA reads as TGTGCCAGCAGCCAAGGGGGTCGAGGTGCTAATGAAAAACTGTTTTTT.

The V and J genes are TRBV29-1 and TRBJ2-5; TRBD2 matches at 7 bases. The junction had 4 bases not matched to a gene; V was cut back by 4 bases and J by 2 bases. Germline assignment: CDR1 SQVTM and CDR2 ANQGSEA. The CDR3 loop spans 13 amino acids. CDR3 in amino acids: CSVAGAGQETQYF. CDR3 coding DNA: TGCAGCGTTGCCGGAGCGGGGCAAGAGACCCAGTACTTC. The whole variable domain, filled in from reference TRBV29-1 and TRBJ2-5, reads SAVISQKPSRDICQRGTSLTIQCQVDSQVTMMFWYRQQPGQSLTLIATANQGSEATYESGFVIDKFPISRPNLTFSTLTVSNMSPEDSSIYLCSVAGAGQETQYFGPGTRLLVL.

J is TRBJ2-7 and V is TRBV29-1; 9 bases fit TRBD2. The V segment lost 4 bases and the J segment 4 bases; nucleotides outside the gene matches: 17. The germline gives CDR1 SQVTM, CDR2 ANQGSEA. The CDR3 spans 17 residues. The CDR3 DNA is TGCAGCGTTGTCGTAGGGTCTAGCGGGGATCCTTGGTACGAGCAGTACTTC. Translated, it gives CSVVVGSSGDPWYEQYF.

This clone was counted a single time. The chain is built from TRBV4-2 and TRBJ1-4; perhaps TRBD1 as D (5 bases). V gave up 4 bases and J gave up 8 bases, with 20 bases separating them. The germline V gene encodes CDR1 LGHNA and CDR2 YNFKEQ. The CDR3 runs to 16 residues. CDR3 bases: TGTGCCAGCAGCCTCCGCCTAGTCGGGGCAGGAGAAAAACTGTTTTTT. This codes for CASSLRLVGAGEKLFF.

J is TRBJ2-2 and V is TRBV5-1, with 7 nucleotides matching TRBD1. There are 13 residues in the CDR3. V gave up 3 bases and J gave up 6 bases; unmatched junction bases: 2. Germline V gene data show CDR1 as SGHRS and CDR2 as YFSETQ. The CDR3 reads CASSSQGPGELFF. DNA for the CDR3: TGCGCCAGCAGCTCACAGGGGCCCGGGGAGCTGTTTTTT.

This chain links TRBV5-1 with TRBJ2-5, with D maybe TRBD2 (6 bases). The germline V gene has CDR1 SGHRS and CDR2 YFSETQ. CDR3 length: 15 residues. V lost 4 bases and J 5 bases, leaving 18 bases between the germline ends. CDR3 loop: CASSLGTSEIETQYF. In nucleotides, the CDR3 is TGCGCCAGCAGCCTCGGGACTTCTGAAATTGAGACCCAGTACTTC.

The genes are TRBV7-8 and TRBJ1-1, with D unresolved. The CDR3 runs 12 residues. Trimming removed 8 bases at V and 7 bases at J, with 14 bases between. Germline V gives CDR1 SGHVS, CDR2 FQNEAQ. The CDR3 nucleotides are TGTGCCAGCCAATCACTTGGGATTGAAGCTTTCTTT. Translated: CASQSLGIEAFF.

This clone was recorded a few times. The CDR3: CSVARGGSTDTQYF. In DNA, the CDR3 is TGCAGCGTCGCTAGGGGTGGAAGCACAGATACGCAGTATTTT. The chain uses TRBV29-1 and TRBJ2-3; the D gene is possibly TRBD1 (5 bases). Deletions cut 6 bases from V and 0 bases from J, with 13 bases between. From germline, CDR1 is SQVTM and CDR2 ANQGSEA. The CDR3 has 14 residues.

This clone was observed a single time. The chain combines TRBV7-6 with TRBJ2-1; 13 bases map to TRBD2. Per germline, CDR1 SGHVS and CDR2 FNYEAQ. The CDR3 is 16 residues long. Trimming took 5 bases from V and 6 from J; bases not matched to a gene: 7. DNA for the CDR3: TGTGCCAGCAGCGAGCCCGGACTAGCGGGGGTCAATGAGCAGTTCTTC. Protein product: CASSEPGLAGVNEQFF.

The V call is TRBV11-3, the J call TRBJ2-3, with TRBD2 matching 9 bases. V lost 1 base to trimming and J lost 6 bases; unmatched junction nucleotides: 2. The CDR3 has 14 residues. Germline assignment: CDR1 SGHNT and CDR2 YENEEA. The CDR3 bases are TGTGCCAGCAGCTTAGTTAGCGGGAGCGATACGCAGTATTTT. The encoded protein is CASSLVSGSDTQYF.

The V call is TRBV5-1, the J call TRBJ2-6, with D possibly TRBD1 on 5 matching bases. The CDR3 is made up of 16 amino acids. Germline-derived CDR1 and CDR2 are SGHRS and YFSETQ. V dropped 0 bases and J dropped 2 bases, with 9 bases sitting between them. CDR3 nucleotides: TGCGCCAGCAGCTTGGTAGGGGTAACTGGGGCCAACGTCCTGACTTTC. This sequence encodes CASSLVGVTGANVLTF.

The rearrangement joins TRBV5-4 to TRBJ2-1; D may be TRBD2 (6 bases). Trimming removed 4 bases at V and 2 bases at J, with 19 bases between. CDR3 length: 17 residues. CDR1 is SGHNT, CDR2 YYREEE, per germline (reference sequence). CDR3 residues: CASSPGLGLTTYNEQFF. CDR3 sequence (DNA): TGTGCCAGCAGCCCTGGACTGGGACTCACTACCTACAATGAGCAGTTCTTC. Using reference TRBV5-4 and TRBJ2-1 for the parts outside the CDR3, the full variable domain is ETGVTQSPTHLIKTRGQQVTLRCSSQSGHNTVSWYQQALGQGPQFIFQYYREEENGRGNFPPRFSGLQFPNYSSELNVNALELDDSALYLCASSPGLGLTTYNEQFFGPGTRLTVL.